The clone carrying this T cell receptor beta chain was observed a handful of times. The antigen is not known. TCRdb passed the 5' RACE reads through MiXCR, listing each CDR3 protein once. Of 400,000 to 650,000 distinct CDR3 sequences in the sample, under 25% were seen once. This entry comes from a study of identical twins. Study-level results: Among out-of-frame alpha sequences shared by twins, low generation probability occurred in excess.

Separately, the same data were catalogued under a study of T cells expressing NK-cell markers.

Sequencing was done on a sample of CD4+ T cells sorted from blood. The TCR originated in a woman in her late teens or twenties in good health.

In DNA, the CDR3 is TGTGCCAGCAGCCGCAGGACAGGGCCTTATAACTATGGCTACACCTTC. The encoded protein is CASSRRTGPYNYGYTF. J is TRBJ1-2 and V is TRBV6-1; 8 bases fit TRBD1. V was pared by 6 bases and J by 1 base, with 10 bases of the junction left unmatched. From germline, CDR1 is MNHNS and CDR2 SASEGT. This CDR3 is 16 amino acids long.